This T cell receptor (beta chain) emerged from a study of cytomegalovirus exposure and HLA in healthy donors. Study observations and caveats: Certain indistinguishable V segments, among them TRBV6-2 and TRBV6-3, were excluded. Within the data, a cluster of highly shared sequence variants was likely a sequencing artifact.

Note on this clone: Its antigen is unidentified.

PCR involved 60 Vbeta and 13 Jbeta primers. Produced via immunoSEQ multiplex PCR; TCRdb's table is partial and in-frame only. The sample gives about 140,000 clones, 60% to 80% of which show up once; around 3.2% is in the top ten. Germline assignment: CDR1 SNHLY and CDR2 FYNNEI. V trimming: 8 bases; J trimming: 4 bases; junction bases outside the gene matches: 5. CDR3 length: 12 residues. The genes are TRBV2 and TRBJ2-7, with TRBD1 matching over 7 bases. This receptor was identified in a man between 40 and 49 years old in good health and CMV-seronegative. What was sequenced was PBMCs. DNA for the CDR3: TGTGCCAGCCAGGACAGGAGATACGAGCAGTACTTC. This gives the protein CASQDRRYEQYF.